These 29 T cell receptor beta chains were all obtained from the same sample, sequenced in a study of blood T cell repertoires in COVID-19. Produced via immunoSEQ multiplex PCR; TCRdb's table is partial and in-frame only. Here the sample spans more than 95,000 clones, approximately 82% being singletons. Sequenced: peripheral blood. The source is a man in his 60s with acute or convalescent COVID-19.

The chain links TRBV13 to TRBJ2-7, with D perhaps TRBD1 (6 bases). Germline assignment: CDR1 PRHDT and CDR2 FYEKMQ (reference sequence). V was trimmed by 0 bases and J by 2 bases, leaving 14 bases between them. The CDR3 runs to 16 residues. The CDR3 DNA follows: TGTGCCAGCAGCTTAGGGGGCAGGGGTGTACCCTACGAGCAGTACTTC. Its protein is CASSLGGRGVPYEQYF.

The genes are TRBV9 and TRBJ2-5, with D uncertain. Between the trimmed V and J ends, which lost 3 bases and 5 bases, there was a span of 8 bases. The germline V gene encodes CDR1 SGDLS and CDR2 YYNGEE. The CDR3 sequence is 12 residues long. The CDR3 region has the DNA TGTGCCAGCAGCGCGGGTCGGGAGACCCAGTACTTC. Its protein is CASSAGRETQYF. Complete variable domain (other parts from reference TRBV9 and TRBJ2-5): DSGVTQTPKHLITATGQRVTLRCSPRSGDLSVYWYQQSLDQGLQFLIQYYNGEERAKGNILERFSAQQFPDLHSELNLSSLELGDSALYFCASSAGRETQYFGPGTRLLVL.

V usage is TRBV5-1 and J usage is TRBJ2-1, with 9 nucleotides matching TRBD2. The junction had 10 bases not matched to a gene; V was cut back by 0 bases and J by 9 bases. CDR3 length equals 16 residues. Germline V gene data show CDR1 as SGHRS and CDR2 as YFSETQ. The chain's CDR3 is CASSLVGAGGEGEQFF. CDR3 DNA: TGCGCCAGCAGCTTGGTCGGGGCGGGAGGGGAAGGTGAGCAGTTCTTC.

The genes are TRBV27 and TRBJ2-3; D might be TRBD1 (5 bases). V was shortened by 2 bases and J by 4 bases, with 10 bases between the two germline ends. From germline, CDR1 is MNHEY and CDR2 SMNVEV (reference sequence). The CDR3 extends over 14 amino acids. This CDR3 reads CASSLRGRPDTQYF. CDR3 DNA: TGTGCCAGCAGTTTAAGGGGCAGACCAGATACGCAGTATTTT.

V gene TRBV28 combines with J gene TRBJ1-1; D is possibly TRBD1 (6 bases). The CDR3 spans 14 residues. V was pared by 4 bases and J by 8 bases, with 17 bases between. The germline V gene has CDR1 MDHEN and CDR2 SYDVKM. The CDR3 loop is CASSYGGGAGEAFF. The CDR3 DNA follows: TGTGCCAGCAGTTATGGCGGGGGGGCAGGGGAAGCTTTCTTT.

The sample holds one count of this clone. The chain links TRBV7-3 to TRBJ2-7; no firm D call. CDR1 and CDR2 from the germline V gene are SGHTA and FQGTGA. This CDR3 has 15 residues. Deletions cut 1 base from V and 0 bases from J, with 10 bases between. CDR3 loop: CASSLSPLSSYEQYF. CDR3 DNA sequence: TGTGCCAGCAGCTTAAGTCCCCTCAGCTCCTACGAGCAGTACTTC.

This rearrangement joins TRBV20-1 to TRBJ2-7, with D perhaps matching TRBD2 (5 bases). From germline, CDR1 is DFQATT and CDR2 SNEGSKA (reference sequence). This CDR3 has 15 amino acids. V shed 3 bases and J shed 2 bases, with 17 bases lying between them. The DNA of the CDR3 is TGCAGTGCTAGTCGCGTACGGTCGGGAACCTACGAGCAGTACTTC. Translating gives CSASRVRSGTYEQYF.

This clone was seen more than once but under ten times. The rearrangement links TRBV18 to TRBJ2-7; weak D call: TRBD1 (6 bases). V lost 4 bases, J lost 2 bases, and 15 bases lay in between. The CDR3 spans 15 residues. Germline V gene lookup returns CDR1 KGHSH and CDR2 LQKENI. CDR3 nucleotides: TGTGCCAGCTCACTCCACCCGGGACAAACCTACGAGCAGTACTTC. This sequence encodes CASSLHPGQTYEQYF. The whole variable domain, filled in from reference TRBV18 and TRBJ2-7, reads NAGVMQNPRHLVRRRGQEARLRCSPMKGHSHVYWYRQLPEEGLKFMVYLQKENIIDESGMPKERFSAEFPKEGPSILRIQQVVRGDSAAYFCASSLHPGQTYEQYFGPGTRLTVT.

The chain combines TRBV28 with TRBJ1-5; 10 bases line up with TRBD1. The CDR3 is made up of 14 amino acids. CDR1 is MDHEN and CDR2 is SYDVKM in the germline V gene. J lost 9 bases, V lost 5 bases, and 7 bases had no gene match. DNA of the CDR3: TGTGCCAGCAGTCCCGGGACAGGGGAGGGGCCCCAGCATTTT. It translates to CASSPGTGEGPQHF. Together with reference TRBV28 and TRBJ1-5, the CDR3 gives the full variable domain: DVKVTQSSRYLVKRTGEKVFLECVQDMDHENMFWYRQDPGLGLRLIYFSYDVKMKEKGDIPEGYSVSREKKERFSLILESASTNQTSMYLCASSPGTGEGPQHFGDGTRLSIL.

V gene TRBV7-3 combines with J gene TRBJ2-2; the D gene is possibly TRBD2 (5 bases). Trimming cost V 4 bases and J 4 bases, with 10 bases left between them. This CDR3 spans 14 amino acids. Germline CDR1 SGHTA, CDR2 FQGTGA. The CDR3 protein is CASSSGSFTGELFF. CDR3 nucleotide sequence: TGTGCCAGCAGCTCGGGATCTTTCACCGGGGAGCTGTTTTTT.

This chain links TRBV2 with TRBJ1-6; D gene ambiguous. V was cut by 3 bases and J by 0 bases, with 9 bases left in between. In germline, CDR1 is SNHLY, CDR2 FYNNEI. CDR3 length equals 16 residues. In DNA, the CDR3 is TGTGCCAGCAGTGATCGCGGGAGCTCCTATAATTCACCCCTCCACTTT. Encoded protein: CASSDRGSSYNSPLHF. Full variable domain (missing parts from reference TRBV2 and TRBJ1-6): EPEVTQTPSHQVTQMGQEVILRCVPISNHLYFYWYRQILGQKVEFLVSFYNNEISEKSEIFDDQFSVERPDGSNFTLKIRSTKLEDSAMYFCASSDRGSSYNSPLHFGNGTRLTVT.

This clone showed up just once. The chain employs TRBV7-3 and TRBJ2-1; 15 bases are a match to TRBD2. The V gene end was trimmed by 5 bases and the J gene end by 9 bases; junction bases not matched to a gene: 5. Per the germline V gene, CDR1 is SGHTA and CDR2 is FQGTGA. The length of the CDR3 is 15 residues. Here the CDR3 DNA reads TGTGCCAGCAGCCCAGGACTAGCGGGAGGGCTTGAGCAGTTCTTC. Translation gives CASSPGLAGGLEQFF.

The rearrangement joins TRBV30 to TRBJ2-3, with 10 nucleotides matching TRBD2. The CDR3 runs 17 residues. Unmatched junction bases numbered 12, after V lost 1 base and J lost 5 bases. CDR1 and CDR2 (germline): GTSNPN, SVGIG (reference sequence). CDR3 bases: TGTGCCTGGAGTGATCGCAGACTAGCGGGTTGGGAAGATACGCAGTATTTT. It codes for CAWSDRRLAGWEDTQYF.

The rearrangement joins TRBV5-6 to TRBJ2-3; tentatively, D is TRBD2 (6 bases). V dropped 5 bases and J dropped 4 bases, with 17 bases sitting between them. CDR3 size: 15 residues. Germline loops: CDR1 SGHDT, CDR2 YYEEEE. The CDR3 reads CASSPEGGISDTQYF. CDR3 nucleotides: TGTGCCAGCAGTCCAGAAGGCGGGATCTCAGATACGCAGTATTTT.

The CDR3 loop reads CATSRVGGGETQYF. The CDR3 DNA is TGTGCCACCAGCAGAGTGGGAGGGGGAGAGACCCAGTACTTC. The rearrangement joins TRBV15 to TRBJ2-5; a weak D match, TRBD2 (7 bases). Germline V gene sequence: CDR1 LNHNV, CDR2 YYDKDF (reference sequence). V was cut by 1 base and J by 4 bases, with 10 bases left in between. The CDR3 covers 14 residues.

The genes are TRBV7-8 and TRBJ1-2; D gene unclear. The CDR3 sequence is 15 residues long. The germline V and J ends were trimmed by 5 bases and 5 bases, with 18 bases remaining between them. Germline loops: CDR1 SGHVS, CDR2 FQNEAQ. The CDR3 DNA reads TGTGCCAGCAGCCAGACTCTTGCGCCGCAGTATGGCTACACCTTC. This codes for CASSQTLAPQYGYTF.

The genes are TRBV19 and TRBJ2-2, with D tentatively TRBD2 (5 bases). The CDR3 runs to 14 residues. Germline CDR1 LNHDA, CDR2 SQIVND (reference sequence). Deletions cut 9 bases from V and 1 base from J, with 12 bases between. The CDR3 bases are TGTGCCAGCGGCCCCAGCGGGAACACCGGGGAGCTGTTTTTT. Protein: CASGPSGNTGELFF.

V and J are TRBV5-1 and TRBJ2-5; the match to TRBD2 covers 11 bases. Germline-derived CDR1 and CDR2 are SGHRS and YFSETQ. The CDR3 runs to 16 residues. With 3 bases clipped from V and 5 bases from J, the junction kept 9 bases outside the gene matches. The CDR3 DNA is TGCGCCAGCAGCTCCGCACCGCTAGCGGGAGGCGAGACCCAGTACTTC. Protein: CASSSAPLAGGETQYF.

The gene calls are TRBV3-1 (or the pseudogene TRBV3-2) and TRBJ2-1; TRBD2 agrees at 11 bases. Germline lookup yields CDR1 LGHDT and CDR2 YNNKEL (reference sequence). The CDR3 extends over 18 amino acids. J gave up 7 bases and V 4 bases, and 15 bases lay outside the gene matches. The CDR3 DNA sequence: TGTGCCAGCAGCCCACGTCTCTCCCTAGCGGGAGGTCGGAATGAGCAGTTCTTC. It translates to CASSPRLSLAGGRNEQFF.

This clone was found a few times. The rearrangement links TRBV5-1 to TRBJ1-3; D uncertain. The CDR3 has 14 amino acids. From germline, CDR1 is SGHRS and CDR2 YFSETQ. Trimming shortened V by 2 bases and J by 0 bases, and 6 bases separated the two germline ends. CDR3 residues: CASSLGVSGNTIYF. The CDR3 coding sequence is TGCGCCAGCAGCTTAGGAGTCTCTGGAAACACCATATATTTT.

The chain links TRBV27 to TRBJ1-1; 9 bases are shared with TRBD1. The germline CDR1 and CDR2 sequences are MNHEY and SMNVEV (reference sequence). Trimming at V came to 3 bases and at J to 7 bases, leaving 3 bases not matched to a gene. The CDR3 has 13 residues. CDR3 sequence reads: CASSFGQGNEAFF. CDR3 bases: TGTGCCAGCAGTTTCGGACAGGGGAATGAAGCTTTCTTT.

This rearrangement joins TRBV6-2 or TRBV6-3 to TRBJ1-1; D call uncertain. Germline V gene data show CDR1 as MNHEY and CDR2 as SVGEGT. Trimming left V 5 bases short and J 7 bases short, with 14 bases between. This CDR3 is built from 13 residues. This chain's CDR3 is CASSPLPRGEAFF. CDR3 nucleotide sequence: TGTGCCAGCAGTCCCCTTCCTCGGGGTGAAGCTTTCTTT.

The chain recombines TRBV6-5 with TRBJ2-7; maybe TRBD1 (8 bases). Germline V lookup: CDR1 MNHEY, CDR2 SVGAGI. The CDR3 spans 15 residues. V lost 5 bases to trimming and J lost 1 base, with 15 bases between them. CDR3: CASSRTGGESYEQYF. CDR3 sequence (DNA): TGTGCCAGCAGTAGAACAGGGGGGGAGTCCTACGAGCAGTACTTC.

This chain connects TRBV4-2 to TRBJ1-5; possibly TRBD1 for D (5 bases). V was pared by 0 bases and J by 4 bases, with 10 bases between. CDR1 and CDR2 (germline): LGHNA, YNFKEQ. The CDR3 consists of 15 residues. CDR3 sequence reads: CASSQDLPGNQPQHF. The CDR3 nucleotides read TGTGCCAGCAGCCAAGATCTTCCAGGGAATCAGCCCCAGCATTTT.

V is TRBV19 and J is TRBJ1-1; 8 bases match TRBD1. The germline gives CDR1 LNHDA, CDR2 SQIVND (reference sequence). V lost 1 base, J lost 10 bases, and 2 bases stayed unmatched. This CDR3 contains 12 residues. CDR3 bases: TGTGCCAGTAGTATAGGACAGGGGAGAGCTTTCTTT. It yields the protein CASSIGQGRAFF.

The J gene is TRBJ2-2, the V gene TRBV19, with TRBD2 matching over 8 bases. The J segment lost 3 bases and the V segment lost 5 bases, leaving 14 bases of the junction unmatched. CDR3 length equals 18 residues. The germline V gene encodes CDR1 LNHDA and CDR2 SQIVND (reference sequence). The CDR3 DNA reads as TGTGCCAGTAGTCCGTGGACTCACCGGGAGGGTGACACCGGGGAGCTGTTTTTT. Its protein is CASSPWTHREGDTGELFF. Together with reference TRBV19 and TRBJ2-2, the CDR3 gives the full variable domain: DGGITQSPKYLFRKEGQNVTLSCEQNLNHDAMYWYRQDPGQGLRLIYYSQIVNDFQKGDIAEGYSVSREKKESFPLTVTSAQKNPTAFYLCASSPWTHREGDTGELFFGEGSRLTVL.

J is TRBJ2-1 and V is TRBV19; D is possibly TRBD2 (5 bases). Per germline, CDR1 LNHDA and CDR2 SQIVND (reference sequence). CDR3 length: 12 residues. V was clipped by 3 bases and J by 7 bases, with 7 bases between them. This CDR3 is CASSMRENEQFF. The CDR3 DNA reads as TGTGCCAGTAGTATGAGGGAGAATGAGCAGTTCTTC.

The table lists this clone with a count of one. Written as DNA, the CDR3 is TGCAGCGTCACGCTAGGAGATACGCAGTATTTT. Its protein product is CSVTLGDTQYF. The gene calls are TRBV29-1 and TRBJ2-3; D gene uncertain. CDR1 and CDR2 from the germline V gene are SQVTM and ANQGSEA. V was pared by 6 bases and J by 5 bases, with 9 bases between. The CDR3 length is 11 residues.

This chain uses TRBV5-1 with TRBJ2-2; possible D gene TRBD1, 6 bases. V was shortened by 5 bases and J by 0 bases, with 11 bases between the two germline ends. The germline V gene encodes CDR1 SGHRS and CDR2 YFSETQ. This CDR3 is 15 amino acids long. The CDR3 DNA follows: TGCGCCAGCAGGCCAAGACAGGCGAACACCGGGGAGCTGTTTTTT. Amino acid sequence: CASRPRQANTGELFF. The entire variable domain, with the rest obtained from reference TRBV5-1 and TRBJ2-2, is as follows: KAGVTQTPRYLIKTRGQQVTLSCSPISGHRSVSWYQQTPGQGLQFLFEYFSETQRNKGNFPGRFSGRQFSNSRSEMNVSTLELGDSALYLCASRPRQANTGELFFGEGSRLTVL.